Listed below are T cell receptor beta chains from one sample, sequenced in a study of blood T cell repertoires in COVID-19. Profiled with immunoSEQ multiplex PCR; TCRdb holds only in-frame clones, not every one. The table shows 200,000 or so clones, with 70% to 90% occurring only once. The sequenced sample was peripheral blood. Source of these receptors: a man aged 55 to 70 with COVID-19, enrolled during active disease. Each CDR3 is given with its conserved first and last residue. D genes are given only for firm matches. Where a row states a size, it is once, few, many or the class of an expanded clone; other rows omit it.

V	D	J	size	DNA	CDR3
TRBV5-4	TRBD1	TRBJ1-6	NA	TGTGCCAGCAGCCGACCGGGACAGGGGGCCTCACCCCTCCACTTT	CASSRPGQGASPLHF
TRBV6-5	TRBD1	TRBJ2-7	few	TGTGCCAGCAGTCCCACCGGGACAGTCTCCTACGAGCAGTACTTC	CASSPTGTVSYEQYF
TRBV11-3	TRBD1	TRBJ2-3	NA	TGTGCCAGCAGCACCCGGGACAGGGGATTCGGTTTGGATACGCAGTATTTT	CASSTRDRGFGLDTQYF
TRBV7-9	NA	TRBJ2-1	once	TGTGCCAGCAGCCTTGATGGGAGACGGGAGCAGTTCTTC	CASSLDGRREQFF
TRBV6-1	TRBD2	TRBJ2-1	NA	TGTGCCAGCAGTGTATTCGGGGGGGGAACCTACAATGAGCAGTTCTTC	CASSVFGGGTYNEQFF
TRBV5-1	TRBD1	TRBJ1-2	NA	TGCGCCAGCAGCAAGGGACAGGGCTCTAACTATGGCTACACCTTC	CASSKGQGSNYGYTF
TRBV5-1	TRBD1	TRBJ1-1	NA	TGCGCCAGCAGCTACGGACAGGGTGGCACTGAAGCTTTCTTT	CASSYGQGGTEAFF
TRBV11-2	NA	TRBJ2-3	NA	TGTGCCAGCAGCTACGCTCCAGCGGGCCGCACAGATACGCAGTATTTT	CASSYAPAGRTDTQYF
TRBV12-3/TRBV12-4	NA	TRBJ1-1	NA	TGTGCCAGCAGGCTTACAGGGTACACTGAAGCTTTCTTT	CASRLTGYTEAFF
TRBV6-5	TRBD1	TRBJ1-2	NA	TGTGCCAGCAGCCAATTCGACAGGGTCGATGGCTACACCTTC	CASSQFDRVDGYTF
TRBV29-1	NA	TRBJ1-5	once	TGCAGCGCCCAGGAAGAGCGGCGTCAGCCCCAGCATTTT	CSAQEERRQPQHF
TRBV19	NA	TRBJ1-6	few	TGTGCCAGTAGTATGGATTCTAGCGGGAGAGCGAATTCACCCCTCCACTTT	CASSMDSSGRANSPLHF
TRBV15	NA	TRBJ1-5	NA	TGTGCCACCAGCAGAGATCGGATAGGAAGGGCCAGGAGGAATTTT	CATSRDRIGRARRNF
TRBV13	TRBD2	TRBJ2-1	NA	TGTGCCAGCAGCTTTGGGAACCCGGGAGGGCCTAGGGACAATGAGCAGTTCTTC	CASSFGNPGGPRDNEQFF
TRBV5-4	TRBD1	TRBJ2-3	NA	TGTGCCAGCAGCTTGGACCCGGGACAGCCAGTGGATACGCAGTATTTT	CASSLDPGQPVDTQYF
TRBV11-3	NA	TRBJ2-3	NA	TGTGCCAGCAGCCTTGGACAGAGCACAGATACGCAGTATTTT	CASSLGQSTDTQYF
TRBV6-2/TRBV6-3	NA	TRBJ1-2	NA	TGTGCCAGCAGTTTTCGGCAGGGAACATATGGCTACACCTTC	CASSFRQGTYGYTF
TRBV14	TRBD1	TRBJ1-4	NA	TGTGCCAGCAGCCGGACAGGGGGAAGTGCAACTAATGAAAAACTGTTTTTT	CASSRTGGSATNEKLFF
TRBV5-4	NA	TRBJ2-7	NA	TGTGCCAGCAGCTTGGCGAGTGTGCACGAGCAGTACTTC	CASSLASVHEQYF
TRBV7-6	TRBD2	TRBJ2-2	NA	TGTGCCAGCAGCTTTACGGTTATGACTAGCGGGGGCACCGGGGAGCTGTTTTTT	CASSFTVMTSGGTGELFF
TRBV15	NA	TRBJ2-4	once	TGTGCCACCAGCAGAGAACGGGACACCCATTTAATAGCCAAAAACATTCAGTACTTC	CATSRERDTHLIAKNIQYF
TRBV5-5	NA	TRBJ1-1	NA	TGTGCCAGCAGCTTGGATCCGGGGACTGAAGCTTTCTTT	CASSLDPGTEAFF
TRBV6-5	TRBD1	TRBJ1-1	NA	TGTGCCAGCGGAACGACAGGGGGCAGGACTGAAGCTTTCTTT	CASGTTGGRTEAFF
TRBV11-2	TRBD1	TRBJ1-3	NA	TGTGCCAGCAGCCGGGACAGGGTGGCAAACACCATATATTTT	CASSRDRVANTIYF
TRBV5-1	NA	TRBJ2-7	NA	TGCGCCAGCAGCTTACAGGGTCAGCACGAGCAGTACTTC	CASSLQGQHEQYF
TRBV11-3	TRBD1	TRBJ2-5	NA	TGTGCCAGCAGCCCAGGACAGGGGCCCCAAGAGACCCAGTACTTC	CASSPGQGPQETQYF
TRBV6-6	TRBD1	TRBJ2-1	NA	TGTGCCAGCAGGGCTGAGGGGGCCGGAAGAGGTGAGCAGTTCTTC	CASRAEGAGRGEQFF
TRBV19	TRBD1	TRBJ1-2	NA	TGTGCCAGTGGGGGACAGGGTGGCTATGGCTACACCTTC	CASGGQGGYGYTF
TRBV19	NA	TRBJ1-5	NA	TGTGCCAGTAATGTTAATGGCAATCAGCCCCAGCATTTT	CASNVNGNQPQHF
TRBV4-1	TRBD1	TRBJ2-1	NA	TGCGCCAGCAGCCAAGAGGGGACAGGGGGCAGTGAGCAGTTCTTC	CASSQEGTGGSEQFF
TRBV6-1	TRBD1	TRBJ1-3	NA	TGTGCCAGCAGTGAAGTCCAGGGGGCTGGAAACACCATATATTTT	CASSEVQGAGNTIYF
TRBV6-5	TRBD1	TRBJ1-1	NA	TGTGCCAGCAGTTACACGGGACAGGGTCACACTGAAGCTTTCTTT	CASSYTGQGHTEAFF
TRBV9	TRBD1	TRBJ1-2	NA	TGTGCCAGCAGCGCCGACAGGGTAGGGGGCTACACCTTC	CASSADRVGGYTF
TRBV27	NA	TRBJ2-1	once	TGTGCCAGCAGCAAGGACTGGATGTCGTACAATGAGCAGTTCTTC	CASSKDWMSYNEQFF
TRBV7-9	TRBD2	TRBJ2-1	NA	TGTGCCAGCAGCTTACGACCCCTGAGCGGGAGGGCCGGGCAGTTCTTC	CASSLRPLSGRAGQFF
TRBV14	NA	TRBJ1-5	NA	TGTGCCAGCAGCCAGGCTGCGGGTCAGCCCCAGCATTTT	CASSQAAGQPQHF